Listed here are 30 T cell receptor beta chains from one sample, sequenced in a study of PD-1 blockade in classical Hodgkin lymphoma. Method: immunoSEQ multiplex PCR; TCRdb's copy keeps in-frame clones and lacks some. The table has 55,000 to 80,000 clones, 88% seen once; the top ten hold approximately 12%. After autologous stem cell transplantation all patients relapsed, and prior brentuximab vedotin exposure differed between cohorts. The sample in question was peripheral blood mononuclear cells (PBMCs), obtained at baseline. The source of these receptors is a human donor with classical Hodgkin lymphoma.

This rearrangement joins TRBV28 to TRBJ1-5, with 8 nucleotides matching TRBD1. The CDR3 consists of 15 residues. After removal of 8 bases from V and 5 bases from J, the junction contained 11 bases not matched to a gene. From germline, CDR1 is MDHEN and CDR2 SYDVKM. The CDR3 coding sequence is TGTGCCAGCGGTACAGCGACAGGGGATTATCAGCCCCAGCATTTT. Encoded protein: CASGTATGDYQPQHF.

The genes are TRBV11-3 and TRBJ2-3; 7 bases are shared with TRBD2. The CDR3 contains 19 residues. Germline V gene sequence: CDR1 SGHNT, CDR2 YENEEA. The V segment lost 2 bases and the J segment 3 bases; nucleotides outside the gene matches: 17. CDR3 amino acids: CASSLSGLLSGLSTDTQYF. CDR3 coding DNA: TGTGCCAGCAGCTTATCTGGCTTGTTGTCGGGACTAAGTACAGATACGCAGTATTTT.

Only one count was recorded for this clone. The chain joins TRBV6-6 to TRBJ2-3; the D gene is possibly TRBD1 (5 bases). The length of the CDR3 is 14 residues. CDR1 is MNHNY and CDR2 is SVGAGI in the germline V gene (reference sequence). V was shortened by 7 bases and J by 0 bases, with 11 bases between the two germline ends. For the CDR3, the DNA is TGTGCCAGCAAAACAGGCGTTAGCACAGATACGCAGTATTTT. Translated, it gives CASKTGVSTDTQYF.

The gene calls are TRBV2 and TRBJ2-5; D call uncertain. The CDR3 is 11 residues long. Germline CDR1 SNHLY, CDR2 FYNNEI. Trimming stripped 8 bases from V and 5 bases from J, with 9 bases between. The DNA of the CDR3 is TGTGCCAGCGAGTTACAGGAGACCCAGTACTTC. Its translation is CASELQETQYF.

The rearrangement uses TRBV9 and TRBJ1-5; 10 bases align to TRBD1. With V trimmed by 3 bases and J by 4 bases, 10 bases remained unmatched. The CDR3 is 17 residues long. From germline, CDR1 is SGDLS and CDR2 YYNGEE. In nucleotides, the CDR3 is TGTGCCAGCAGCGCGTCAGGACAGGGGGTGGGTAATCAGCCCCAGCATTTT. Encoded protein: CASSASGQGVGNQPQHF.

The sample holds a few counts of this clone. The V call is TRBV4-2, the J call TRBJ1-5; TRBD1 matches at 8 bases. Trimming removed 0 bases from V and 5 bases from J; junction bases left unmatched: 6. The germline V gene encodes CDR1 LGHNA and CDR2 YNFKEQ. CDR3 size: 16 residues. CDR3: CASSQEETGVYQPQHF. The CDR3 coding sequence is TGTGCCAGCAGCCAAGAGGAGACAGGGGTTTATCAGCCCCAGCATTTT.

The chain joins TRBV5-1 to TRBJ2-2, with a weak D call TRBD1 (5 bases). CDR1 and CDR2 (germline): SGHRS, YFSETQ. CDR3 length: 17 amino acids. Between the trimmed V and J ends, which lost 0 bases and 5 bases, there was a span of 17 bases. CDR3 in DNA: TGCGCCAGCAGCTTGGCTTGGGCAGGGATTCGGACCGGGGAGCTGTTTTTT. This encodes CASSLAWAGIRTGELFF.

The rearrangement links TRBV7-7 to TRBJ2-2; the D gene is possibly TRBD2 (6 bases). V lost 1 base, J lost 6 bases, and 9 bases lay in between. This CDR3 contains 14 residues. Germline CDR1 reads SSHAT; CDR2 reads FNYEAQ (reference sequence). The CDR3 coding sequence is TGTGCCAGCAGCTTAGTATTAGCGGCCGGGGAGCTGTTTTTT. Translated, it gives CASSLVLAAGELFF. Filled out from reference TRBV7-7 and TRBJ2-2, the complete variable domain reads GAGVSQSPRYKVTKRGQDVTLRCDPISSHATLYWYQQALGQGPEFLTYFNYEAQPDKSGLPSDRFSAERPEGSISTLTIQRTEQRDSAMYRCASSLVLAAGELFFGEGSRLTVL.

V gene TRBV7-2 combines with J gene TRBJ2-1; D is unresolved. The ends were cut back, 4 bases at V and 9 bases at J, with 28 bases in the middle. This CDR3 is 18 amino acids long. CDR1 is SGHTA, CDR2 FQGNSA, per germline. CDR3 protein: CASSSPRLSQWFVIEQFF. The CDR3 region has the DNA TGTGCCAGCAGCTCACCGCGTCTCTCACAGTGGTTCGTTATTGAGCAGTTCTTC.

The chain is built from TRBV6-5 and TRBJ1-6; D unclear. V gave up 5 bases and J gave up 5 bases, with 13 bases separating them. There are 15 residues in the CDR3. Germline CDR1 is MNHEY and CDR2 is SVGAGI. The CDR3 region has the DNA TGTGCCAGCAGTCCCGCGGGCCAGAATAATTCACCCCTCCACTTT. Protein sequence: CASSPAGQNNSPLHF.

The CDR3 reads CASSVVQGLGNTIYF. DNA for the CDR3: TGTGCCAGCAGTGTCGTTCAAGGGCTAGGAAACACCATATATTTT. This sequence joins TRBV2 and TRBJ1-3; no clear D. CDR1 and CDR2 (germline): SNHLY, FYNNEI. The V gene lost 4 bases and the J gene lost 4 bases, with 14 bases spanning the gap. The CDR3 consists of 15 residues. Combining the CDR3 with reference TRBV2 and TRBJ1-3 gives the whole variable domain EPEVTQTPSHQVTQMGQEVILRCVPISNHLYFYWYRQILGQKVEFLVSFYNNEISEKSEIFDDQFSVERPDGSNFTLKIRSTKLEDSAMYFCASSVVQGLGNTIYFGEGSWLTVV.

The V call is TRBV4-2, the J call TRBJ2-7; tentatively, D is TRBD1 (6 bases). This CDR3 region has 14 residues. Germline V gene sequence: CDR1 LGHNA, CDR2 YNFKEQ. V was trimmed by 4 bases and J by 2 bases, leaving 12 bases between them. DNA for the CDR3: TGTGCCAGCAGCCCATGGACAGCCGCCTACGAGCAGTACTTC. Its translation: CASSPWTAAYEQYF.

The CDR3 spells CASRFLRDSYNSPLHF. DNA for the CDR3: TGCGCCAGCCGGTTTTTGAGGGATTCCTATAATTCACCCCTCCACTTT. This rearrangement joins TRBV23-1 to TRBJ1-6; D is undetermined. TRBV23-1 is noted as an ORF with a role that remains uncertain. The CDR3 totals 16 residues. V lost 8 bases and J 1 base, leaving 15 bases between the germline ends.

The V and J genes are TRBV6-4 and TRBJ2-3; 14 bases agree with TRBD2. The CDR3 is 16 amino acids. With 4 bases clipped from V and 4 bases from J, the junction kept 4 bases outside the gene matches. Germline values: CDR1 MRHNA, CDR2 SNTAGT. CDR3 sequence reads: CASSVGTSGGADTQYF. In DNA form, the CDR3 reads TGTGCCAGCAGTGTTGGGACTAGCGGGGGCGCAGATACGCAGTATTTT.

This chain links TRBV7-3 with TRBJ2-1; the D call may be TRBD1 or TRBD2 (6 bases each). The germline V gene encodes CDR1 SGHTA and CDR2 FQGTGA. Trimming took off 5 bases at V and 4 bases at J, with 12 bases between the two ends. The CDR3 runs to 14 residues. The CDR3 region has the DNA TGTGCCAGCAGCCCATTAGGGGGGTACAATGAGCAGTTCTTC. This gives the protein CASSPLGGYNEQFF. The entire variable domain, with the rest obtained from reference TRBV7-3 and TRBJ2-1, is as follows: GAGVSQTPSNKVTEKGKYVELRCDPISGHTALYWYRQSLGQGPEFLIYFQGTGAADDSGLPNDRFFAVRPEGSVSTLKIQRTERGDSAVYLCASSPLGGYNEQFFGPGTRLTVL.

In the case of this clone: The identical CDR3 is also encoded by other nucleotide sequences in the sample. The V gene is TRBV6-5, the J gene TRBJ1-3; D possibly corresponds to TRBD1 (5 bases). The V gene lost 8 bases and the J gene lost 4 bases, with 12 bases spanning the gap. This CDR3 region has 13 residues. CDR1 is MNHEY and CDR2 is SVGAGI in the germline V gene. CDR3 sequence (DNA): TGTGCCAGCGTTTCAGGGTGGGGAAACACCATATATTTT. As protein: CASVSGWGNTIYF.

The CDR3 DNA follows: TGTGCCAGCAGCGTAGTGGGACAGGCCTACAATGAGCAGTTCTTC. Its translation: CASSVVGQAYNEQFF. J is TRBJ2-1 and V is TRBV9; TRBD1 agrees at 8 bases. Germline CDR1 SGDLS, CDR2 YYNGEE. This CDR3 region has 15 residues. V trimming: 0 bases; J trimming: 2 bases; junction bases outside the gene matches: 1.

The V gene is TRBV9, the J gene TRBJ2-2; weak D call: TRBD1 (6 bases). The germline V gene has CDR1 SGDLS and CDR2 YYNGEE. CDR3 length: 16 residues. V was clipped by 3 bases and J by 4 bases, with 16 bases between them. CDR3 DNA sequence: TGTGCCAGCAGCGCAACCCACAGGGATCCCACCGGGGAGCTGTTTTTT. Amino acids: CASSATHRDPTGELFF.

The chain recombines TRBV5-8 with TRBJ1-2; D gene uncertain. The V end was cut by 4 bases, the J end by 8 bases, with 18 bases between. Per germline, CDR1 SGHTS and CDR2 YDEGEE. This CDR3 is built from 14 residues. The CDR3 nucleotides read TGTGCCAGCAGCCCATATGCCCGGGCACCCGGCTACACCTTC. It codes for CASSPYARAPGYTF.

This clone has a single count. V gene TRBV13 combines with J gene TRBJ1-2; TRBD1 matches 7 bases. Per germline, CDR1 PRHDT and CDR2 FYEKMQ (reference sequence). The CDR3 sequence is 15 residues long. V dropped 0 bases and J dropped 1; count of bases not matched to a gene: 2. CDR3 nucleotide sequence: TGTGCCAGCAGCTTAGGGGGACAGAATAACTATGGCTACACCTTC. It codes for CASSLGGQNNYGYTF.

The rearrangement joins TRBV6-6 to TRBJ2-3, with D possibly called TRBD1 or TRBD2 (5 bases each). The CDR3 loop spans 14 amino acids. The V and J ends lost 6 bases and 2 bases respectively, with 12 bases between them. Germline values: CDR1 MNHNY, CDR2 SVGAGI (reference sequence). CDR3 nucleotides: TGTGCCAGCAGCTTGGGACGGAACACAGATACGCAGTATTTT. Protein sequence: CASSLGRNTDTQYF.

V is TRBV7-6 and J is TRBJ2-3, with TRBD2 identical over 9 bases. This CDR3 has 16 residues. The germline gives CDR1 SGHVS, CDR2 FNYEAQ. Trimming cost V 5 bases and J 2 bases; bases outside gene matches: 8. As DNA, the CDR3 is TGTGCCAGCAGCCCTGCAGCGGGGGGCCCCACAGATACGCAGTATTTT. This codes for CASSPAAGGPTDTQYF. Using reference TRBV7-6 and TRBJ2-3 for the parts outside the CDR3, the full variable domain is GAGVSQSPRYKVTKRGQDVALRCDPISGHVSLYWYRQALGQGPEFLTYFNYEAQQDKSGLPNDRFSAERPEGSISTLTIQRTEQRDSAMYRCASSPAAGGPTDTQYFGPGTRLTVL.

This sequence joins TRBV6-6 and TRBJ2-7; 8 bases are a match to TRBD1. Germline assignment: CDR1 MNHNY and CDR2 SVGAGI (reference sequence). The CDR3 is made up of 13 amino acids. The ends lost 8 bases at V and 1 base at J; junction bases unmatched: 4. CDR3 protein: CASARDRSYEQYF. CDR3 DNA: TGTGCCAGCGCCCGGGACAGGTCCTACGAGCAGTACTTC.

The chain joins TRBV7-7 to TRBJ2-5; D is possibly TRBD2 (5 bases). This CDR3 spans 14 amino acids. CDR1 and CDR2 from the germline V gene are SSHAT and FNYEAQ (reference sequence). V shed 5 bases and J shed 1 base, with 11 bases lying between them. CDR3 protein: CASSPPRGQETQYF. DNA of the CDR3: TGTGCCAGCAGCCCCCCCCGGGGCCAAGAGACCCAGTACTTC.

J is TRBJ1-2 and V is TRBV7-6; D ambiguous. This CDR3 has 13 residues. CDR1 and CDR2 (germline): SGHVS, FNYEAQ. Trimming shortened V by 1 base and J by 8 bases, and 11 bases separated the two germline ends. The CDR3 region is CASSLGPDLGYTF. DNA of the CDR3: TGTGCCAGCAGCTTAGGACCAGACCTCGGCTACACCTTC.

This chain connects TRBV2 to TRBJ2-7; weak D call: TRBD2 (6 bases). The germline V and J ends were trimmed by 7 bases and 0 bases, with 16 bases remaining between them. CDR3 length equals 15 residues. Per germline, CDR1 SNHLY and CDR2 FYNNEI. The CDR3 protein is CASTEWDSRSYEQYF. The CDR3 nucleotides read TGTGCCAGCACCGAGTGGGACTCTCGCTCCTACGAGCAGTACTTC.

The genes are TRBV5-1 and TRBJ1-1, with 7 bases that match TRBD1. The V and J ends lost 5 bases and 1 base, in that order; junction bases with no gene match: 5. Germline V lookup: CDR1 SGHRS, CDR2 YFSETQ. This CDR3 has 14 amino acids. The CDR3 here is CASSGTGANTEAFF. The CDR3 nucleotides are TGCGCCAGCAGTGGTACAGGGGCGAACACTGAAGCTTTCTTT.

The chain employs TRBV7-2 and TRBJ2-7, with TRBD1 matching over 7 bases. V lost 5 bases and J lost 5; bases outside the gene matches: 6. This CDR3 is built from 13 residues. CDR1 SGHTA and CDR2 FQGNSA come from the germline V gene. The CDR3 loop is CASSLGGINEQYF. DNA of the CDR3: TGTGCCAGCAGCCTAGGGGGCATCAACGAGCAGTACTTC.

This clone was picked up a small number of times. The rearrangement uses TRBV18 and TRBJ2-2; weak D call: TRBD2 (6 bases). CDR3 size: 15 residues. Germline CDR1 and CDR2: KGHSH and LQKENI. V was cut by 3 bases and J by 8 bases, with 16 bases left in between. CDR3 sequence (DNA): TGTGCCAGCTCACCTAAGCGGGTCGCGCGTGGGGAGCTGTTTTTT. It is translated as CASSPKRVARGELFF.

The chain uses TRBV19 and TRBJ2-1; 15 bases are shared with TRBD2. J lost 0 bases, V lost 3 bases, and 3 bases had no gene match. Germline CDR1 is LNHDA and CDR2 is SQIVND (reference sequence). The CDR3 totals 18 residues. This CDR3 reads CASSMGLAGGSSYNEQFF. CDR3 in DNA: TGTGCCAGTAGTATGGGACTAGCGGGGGGCAGCTCCTACAATGAGCAGTTCTTC.